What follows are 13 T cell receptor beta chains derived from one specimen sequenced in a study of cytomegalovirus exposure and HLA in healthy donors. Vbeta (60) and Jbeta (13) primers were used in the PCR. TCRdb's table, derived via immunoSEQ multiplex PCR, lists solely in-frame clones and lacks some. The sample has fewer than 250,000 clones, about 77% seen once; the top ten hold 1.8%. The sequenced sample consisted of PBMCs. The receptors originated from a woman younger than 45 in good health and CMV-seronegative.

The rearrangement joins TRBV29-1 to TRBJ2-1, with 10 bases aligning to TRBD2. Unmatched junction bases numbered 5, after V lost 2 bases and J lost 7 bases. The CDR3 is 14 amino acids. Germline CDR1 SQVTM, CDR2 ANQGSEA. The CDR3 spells CSVERSGGRNEQFF. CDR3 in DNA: TGCAGCGTTGAACGTAGCGGGGGGAGAAATGAGCAGTTCTTC.

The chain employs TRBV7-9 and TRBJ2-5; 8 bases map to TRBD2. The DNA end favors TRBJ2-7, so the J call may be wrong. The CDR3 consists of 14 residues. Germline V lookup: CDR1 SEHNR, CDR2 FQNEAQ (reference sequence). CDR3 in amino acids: CASSLEAGDYEQYF. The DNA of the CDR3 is TGTGCCAGCAGCTTAGAAGCGGGGGATTACGAGCAGTACTTC.

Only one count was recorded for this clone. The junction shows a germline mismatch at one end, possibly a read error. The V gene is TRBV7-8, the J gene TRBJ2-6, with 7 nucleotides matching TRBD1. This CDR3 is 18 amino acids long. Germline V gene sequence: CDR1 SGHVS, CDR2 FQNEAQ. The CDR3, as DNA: TGTGCCAGCAGTCTTCGTGGACAGGAGATCTCTGGAGCCAACGTCCTGACTTTC. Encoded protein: CASSLRGQEISGANVLTF.

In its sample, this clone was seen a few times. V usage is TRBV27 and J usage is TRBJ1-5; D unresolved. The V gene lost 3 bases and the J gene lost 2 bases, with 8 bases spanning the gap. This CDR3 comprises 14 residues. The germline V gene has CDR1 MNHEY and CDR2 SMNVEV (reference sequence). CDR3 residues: CASSLERGNQPQHF. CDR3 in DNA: TGTGCCAGCAGTTTGGAGCGGGGCAATCAGCCCCAGCATTTT.

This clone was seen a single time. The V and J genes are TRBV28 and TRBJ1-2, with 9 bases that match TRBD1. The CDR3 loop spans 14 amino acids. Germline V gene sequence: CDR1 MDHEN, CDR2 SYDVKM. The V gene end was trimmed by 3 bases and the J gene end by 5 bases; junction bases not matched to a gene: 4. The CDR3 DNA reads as TGTGCCAGCAGTTTGGACAGGGGCGCATATGGCTACACCTTC. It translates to CASSLDRGAYGYTF.

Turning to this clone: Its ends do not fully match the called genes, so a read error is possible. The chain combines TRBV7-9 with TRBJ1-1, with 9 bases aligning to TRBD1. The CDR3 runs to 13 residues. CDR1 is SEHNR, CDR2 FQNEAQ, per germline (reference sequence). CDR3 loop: CSSSPQGARSAFF. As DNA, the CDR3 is TGTTCCAGCAGCCCACAGGGGGCGAGGTCCGCTTTCTTT.

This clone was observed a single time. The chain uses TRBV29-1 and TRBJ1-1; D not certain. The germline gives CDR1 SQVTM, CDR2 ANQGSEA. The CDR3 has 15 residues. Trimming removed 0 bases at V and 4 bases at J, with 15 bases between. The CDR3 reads CSVEDGASAATEAFF. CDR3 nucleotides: TGCAGCGTTGAAGATGGCGCCAGTGCGGCCACTGAAGCTTTCTTT. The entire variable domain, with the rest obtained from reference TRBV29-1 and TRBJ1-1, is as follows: SAVISQKPSRDICQRGTSLTIQCQVDSQVTMMFWYRQQPGQSLTLIATANQGSEATYESGFVIDKFPISRPNLTFSTLTVSNMSPEDSSIYLCSVEDGASAATEAFFGQGTRLTVV.

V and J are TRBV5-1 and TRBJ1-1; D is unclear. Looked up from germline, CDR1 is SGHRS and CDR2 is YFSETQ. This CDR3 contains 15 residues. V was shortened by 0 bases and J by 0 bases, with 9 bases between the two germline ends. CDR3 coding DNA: TGCGCCAGCAGCTTGGGTCCGGGTATGAACACTGAAGCTTTCTTT. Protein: CASSLGPGMNTEAFF.

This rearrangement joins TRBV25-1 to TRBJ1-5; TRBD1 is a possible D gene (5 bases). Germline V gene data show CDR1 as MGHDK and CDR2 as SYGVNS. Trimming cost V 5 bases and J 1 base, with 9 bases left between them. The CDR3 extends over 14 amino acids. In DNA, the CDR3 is TGTGCCAGCAGTCCGGGGGGGAGCAATCAGCCCCAGCATTTT. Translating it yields CASSPGGSNQPQHF.

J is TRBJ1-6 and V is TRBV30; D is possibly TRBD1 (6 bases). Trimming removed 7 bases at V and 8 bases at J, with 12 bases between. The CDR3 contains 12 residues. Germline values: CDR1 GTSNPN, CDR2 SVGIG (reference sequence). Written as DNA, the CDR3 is TGTGCCTCCTGGCCAGGGGATTCACCCCTCCACTTT. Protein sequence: CASWPGDSPLHF.

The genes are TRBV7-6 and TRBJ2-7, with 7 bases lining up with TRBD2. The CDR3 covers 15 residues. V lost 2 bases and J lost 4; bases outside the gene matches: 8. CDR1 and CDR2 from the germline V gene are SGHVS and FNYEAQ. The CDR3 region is CASSLRVGGWYEQYF. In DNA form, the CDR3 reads TGTGCCAGCAGCTTAAGGGTCGGGGGGTGGTACGAGCAGTACTTC.

The CDR3 region is CASSTGAATEAFF. CDR3 coding DNA: TGTGCCAGTTCCACAGGGGCCGCCACTGAAGCTTTCTTT. The V and J genes are TRBV6-5 and TRBJ1-1, with TRBD1 identical over 7 bases. The CDR3 has 13 residues. Germline V gene data show CDR1 as MNHEY and CDR2 as SVGAGI. The V gene end was trimmed by 9 bases and the J gene end by 4 bases; junction bases not matched to a gene: 8.

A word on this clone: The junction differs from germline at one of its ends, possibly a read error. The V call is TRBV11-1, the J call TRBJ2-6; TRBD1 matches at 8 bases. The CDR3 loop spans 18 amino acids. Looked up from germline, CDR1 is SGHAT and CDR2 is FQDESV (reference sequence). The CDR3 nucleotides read TGTGCCATCAGCCTGGACAGGGAATGGCAATGGGGGGCCAACGTCCTGACTTTC. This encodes CAISLDREWQWGANVLTF.